This T cell receptor beta chain was sequenced during a study of cytomegalovirus exposure and HLA in healthy donors. Findings of the study overall: Presence/absence comparisons presumed near-even sequencing depth among donors. A later analysis showed TCR association rates differing by HLA locus, peaking at DRB1 and lowest at HLA-C. There were a few CMV-associated chains whose specificity for CMV antigens was confirmed in vitro.

The study ran its PCR with 60 Vbeta and 13 Jbeta primers. Using immunoSEQ multiplex PCR, the repertoire was profiled, and TCRdb retains in-frame clones only, with some absent. The sample includes approximately 110,000 clones. Germline V gene lookup returns CDR1 SGHVS and CDR2 FNYEAQ. Trimming took 1 base from V and 5 from J; bases not matched to a gene: 6. The CDR3 is 15 residues long. Comment on this clone: Its antigen is unknown.

The chain combines TRBV7-6 with TRBJ2-7; 9 bases match TRBD2. Sequencing input: PBMCs. The receptor's source is a man aged 40-49 years in good health and CMV-seropositive. For the CDR3, the DNA is TGTGCCAGCAGCTTAGAGATTAGCGGGAGAGACGAGCAGTACTTC. Translation gives CASSLEISGRDEQYF.